The clone carrying this TCR beta chain was found many times. No antigen is known for it. It was from roughly 21,000 to 960,000 sorted cells, with 10%, 30% or 50% RNA, that naive CD8 libraries came. Preparation of the bulk TCR libraries relied on previously described methods and listed TCR primers. TCRdb reprocessed the PCR reads via MiXCR and lists one record per CDR3 protein. This sample yields about 640,000 distinct CDR3 sequences, of which 20% are seen a single time; roughly 0.9% belongs to the top ten. The sample belongs to a study of molecular identifiers for immune sequencing clone quantification. The CDR3 length is 13 residues. V was shortened by 3 bases and J by 6 bases, with 9 bases between the two germline ends. The germline CDR1 and CDR2 sequences are LNHNV and YYDKDF (reference sequence). Study findings and constraints: Highly expanded clone sizes could end up underestimated if a barcode were shared by identical TCR molecules.

The sequenced sample was naive CD8+ T cells from blood, with Jurkat cell RNA spiked in. Subset noted: FACS-sorted CD8+CD4-CCR7+CD45RA+ naive T cells. The chain couples TRBV15 to TRBJ1-5, with a weak D call TRBD1 (6 bases). This clonotype was sampled from a human donor in good health. Some libraries in this study had Jurkat cell RNA spiked in. DNA of the CDR3: TGTGCCACCAGCAGGACAGGTAGTCAGCCCCAGCATTTT. Translated, it gives CATSRTGSQPQHF.